These 20 T cell receptor beta chains were all obtained from the same sample, sequenced in a study of T cell responses to AZD1222 COVID-19 vaccine. TCRdb's copy holds only in-frame clones and misses some; the assay was immunoSEQ multiplex PCR. This repertoire shows more than 55,000 clones, about three quarters found once; its top ten account for 3.5% to 4.5%. This specimen was peripheral blood, taken 28 days after the second AZD1222 dose. The receptors derive from an adult who received the AZD1222 COVID-19 vaccine.

The genes are TRBV7-9 and TRBJ2-7, with TRBD1 matching 7 bases. The V gene end was trimmed by 5 bases and the J gene end by 4 bases; junction bases not matched to a gene: 8. This CDR3 has 14 amino acids. The germline V gene has CDR1 SEHNR and CDR2 FQNEAQ (reference sequence). The CDR3 nucleotides are TGTGCCAGCAGCCACCAGACAGGGAAGTACGAGCAGTACTTC. Translating gives CASSHQTGKYEQYF.

DNA of the CDR3: TGTGCCAGCAGCTTGGCCTTAGGACAGGGGGGTACAGATACGCAGTATTTT. Its translation: CASSLALGQGGTDTQYF. The chain has TRBV5-4 and TRBJ2-3, with 10 positions matching TRBD1. The V gene end was trimmed by 0 bases and the J gene end by 3 bases; junction bases not matched to a gene: 7. There are 17 residues in the CDR3. CDR1 is SGHNT, CDR2 YYREEE, per germline (reference sequence).

The rearrangement links TRBV19 to TRBJ1-5; D is undetermined. The CDR3 extends over 14 amino acids. The germline V gene has CDR1 LNHDA and CDR2 SQIVND (reference sequence). Trimming shortened V by 0 bases and J by 6 bases, and 9 bases separated the two germline ends. CDR3 bases: TGTGCCAGTAGTATAGATCGCCTCGCTCAGCCCCAGCATTTT. Translating gives CASSIDRLAQPQHF. Together with reference TRBV19 and TRBJ1-5, the CDR3 gives the full variable domain: DGGITQSPKYLFRKEGQNVTLSCEQNLNHDAMYWYRQDPGQGLRLIYYSQIVNDFQKGDIAEGYSVSREKKESFPLTVTSAQKNPTAFYLCASSIDRLAQPQHFGDGTRLSIL.

This clone was seen once. V usage is TRBV7-2 and J usage is TRBJ2-5; 9 positions match TRBD2. V lost 2 bases, J lost 1 base, and 5 bases stayed unmatched. CDR3 length: 16 amino acids. Germline assignment: CDR1 SGHTA and CDR2 FQGNSA. The CDR3 region is CASSLSGGGGQETQYF. Written as DNA, the CDR3 is TGTGCCAGCAGCTTATCGGGCGGGGGGGGCCAAGAGACCCAGTACTTC. Together with reference TRBV7-2 and TRBJ2-5, the CDR3 gives the full variable domain: GAGVSQSPSNKVTEKGKDVELRCDPISGHTALYWYRQSLGQGLEFLIYFQGNSAPDKSGLPSDRFSAERTGGSVSTLTIQRTQQEDSAVYLCASSLSGGGGQETQYFGPGTRLLVL.

The chain links TRBV28 to TRBJ1-6, with TRBD1 as a possible D gene (6 bases). Germline CDR1 is MDHEN and CDR2 is SYDVKM. This CDR3 is 16 amino acids long. Trimming left V 1 base short and J 5 bases short, with 12 bases between. CDR3 amino acids: CASSLFRGSNNSPLHF. The CDR3 DNA reads TGTGCCAGCAGTTTATTCAGGGGATCGAATAATTCACCCCTCCACTTT.

This chain joins TRBV14 and TRBJ2-1; TRBD1 matches at 12 bases. Germline V lookup: CDR1 SGHDN, CDR2 FVKESK. J lost 6 bases, V lost 2 bases, and 5 bases had no gene match. The CDR3 has 16 residues. The CDR3 DNA follows: TGTGCCAGCAGCCAACTGGGACAGGGGGCTTTCAATGAGCAGTTCTTC. Translation: CASSQLGQGAFNEQFF.

V is TRBV28 and J is TRBJ1-1; TRBD1 might be the D (5 bases). The CDR3 is 14 residues long. The germline gives CDR1 MDHEN, CDR2 SYDVKM. The germline V and J ends were trimmed by 7 bases and 4 bases, with 16 bases remaining between them. The DNA of the CDR3 is TGTGCCAGCATCCGCCAGGAAGGGGTCACTGAAGCTTTCTTT. This gives the protein CASIRQEGVTEAFF.

This sequence joins TRBV3-1 (or the pseudogene TRBV3-2) and TRBJ2-5; 8 nucleotides match TRBD1. Per the germline V gene, CDR1 is LGHDT and CDR2 is YNNKEL (reference sequence). Trimming took 4 bases from V and 2 from J; bases not matched to a gene: 0. The CDR3 length is 13 residues. This CDR3 is CASSRQGQETQYF. For the CDR3, the DNA is TGTGCCAGCAGCCGACAGGGGCAAGAGACCCAGTACTTC.

The genes are TRBV29-1 and TRBJ2-1, with D tentatively TRBD1 (6 bases). V shed 6 bases and J shed 10 bases, with 13 bases lying between them. The CDR3 extends over 11 amino acids. Germline loops: CDR1 SQVTM, CDR2 ANQGSEA. CDR3 bases: TGCAGCGTCACCCCAGGGGACGAGCAGTTCTTC. Translating it yields CSVTPGDEQFF.

The rearrangement joins TRBV5-1 to TRBJ2-7; 7 nucleotides match TRBD1. V shed 4 bases, J shed 1 base, and the junction held 11 bases outside the gene matches. CDR3 length: 16 amino acids. The germline V gene encodes CDR1 SGHRS and CDR2 YFSETQ. CDR3 bases: TGCGCCAGCAGCCTTACCCCCGGGACAGATTCCTACGAGCAGTACTTC. The encoded protein is CASSLTPGTDSYEQYF.

The chain's CDR3 is CAISEGTGLRNTIYF. In nucleotides, the CDR3 is TGTGCCATCAGTGAGGGGACAGGGCTTCGAAACACCATATATTTT. This sequence joins TRBV10-3 and TRBJ1-3; 9 nucleotides agree with TRBD1. Looked up from germline, CDR1 is ENHRY and CDR2 is SYGVKD. Losses at the gene ends were 2 bases for V and 5 bases for J; bases not matched to a gene: 4. The CDR3 totals 15 residues.

This chain uses TRBV7-2 with TRBJ1-4; tentatively, D is TRBD1 (6 bases). The V and J ends lost 4 bases and 4 bases respectively, with 10 bases between them. Germline V gives CDR1 SGHTA, CDR2 FQGNSA. The CDR3 is made up of 14 amino acids. The CDR3 bases are TGTGCCAGCAGCTCAACAGGGAATAATGAAAAACTGTTTTTT. Its protein is CASSSTGNNEKLFF.

The rearrangement uses TRBV6-5 and TRBJ2-7, with TRBD2 identical over 9 bases. This CDR3 has 15 amino acids. After removal of 8 bases from V and 3 bases from J, the junction contained 11 bases not matched to a gene. In germline, CDR1 is MNHEY, CDR2 SVGAGI. The CDR3 nucleotides read TGTGCCAGCGGGCCTCTGCGGGGGGGCCGCTACGAGCAGTACTTC. Translating it yields CASGPLRGGRYEQYF.

This chain links TRBV19 with TRBJ1-5; TRBD1 aligns across 7 bases. Germline V gene data show CDR1 as LNHDA and CDR2 as SQIVND (reference sequence). Unmatched junction bases numbered 5, after V lost 6 bases and J lost 0 bases. The CDR3 has 15 amino acids. The CDR3 nucleotides read TGTGCCAGTAGAAGAACAGGGGATAGCAATCAGCCCCAGCATTTT. It encodes CASRRTGDSNQPQHF.

This clone was found once. The chain couples TRBV7-2 to TRBJ2-3; a weak D match, TRBD2 (7 bases). Trimming removed 0 bases from V and 5 bases from J, with 12 bases in between. CDR1 is SGHTA, CDR2 FQGNSA, per germline. The CDR3 sequence is 15 residues long. The CDR3 region has the DNA TGTGCCAGCAGCTTAGCGGGGGGGCTACGAGATACGCAGTATTTT. Its translation is CASSLAGGLRDTQYF.

The V and J genes are TRBV29-1 and TRBJ1-2, with no clear D. This CDR3 is built from 12 residues. V was trimmed by 7 bases and J by 0 bases, leaving 9 bases between them. In germline, CDR1 is SQVTM, CDR2 ANQGSEA. The CDR3 coding sequence is TGCAGCGGGGTGGGAGCTAACTATGGCTACACCTTC. It specifies CSGVGANYGYTF.

The gene calls are TRBV5-1 and TRBJ1-2; D not resolved. The CDR3 is 13 amino acids. Deletions cut 7 bases from V and 2 bases from J, with 12 bases between. Germline V lookup: CDR1 SGHRS, CDR2 YFSETQ. The CDR3: CASASPGNYGYTF. In DNA, the CDR3 is TGCGCCAGCGCCTCTCCGGGAAACTATGGCTACACCTTC. The full variable domain, with the rest looked up from reference TRBV5-1 and TRBJ1-2, is KAGVTQTPRYLIKTRGQQVTLSCSPISGHRSVSWYQQTPGQGLQFLFEYFSETQRNKGNFPGRFSGRQFSNSRSEMNVSTLELGDSALYLCASASPGNYGYTFGSGTRLTVV.

The chain carries TRBV5-5 and TRBJ2-7, with 9 bases aligning to TRBD1. CDR3 length: 15 amino acids. Germline CDR1 reads SGHKS; CDR2 reads YYEKEE (reference sequence). J gave up 4 bases and V 3 bases, and 8 bases lay outside the gene matches. CDR3 region: CASSSRQGVGYEQYF. CDR3 sequence (DNA): TGTGCCAGCAGCTCTCGACAGGGGGTTGGATACGAGCAGTACTTC.

The gene calls are TRBV2 and TRBJ1-1; perhaps TRBD1 as D (5 bases). The germline V and J ends were trimmed by 3 bases and 5 bases, with 7 bases remaining between them. CDR3 length equals 12 residues. The germline V gene encodes CDR1 SNHLY and CDR2 FYNNEI. The CDR3 sequence: CASSDGGTEAFF. The CDR3 DNA follows: TGTGCCAGCAGTGATGGGGGTACTGAAGCTTTCTTT.

The chain links TRBV18 to TRBJ2-5; weak D call: TRBD2 (6 bases). This CDR3 spans 14 amino acids. Trimming pared 3 bases from V and 1 base from J, leaving 9 bases between. Germline V gene sequence: CDR1 KGHSH, CDR2 LQKENI. CDR3 coding DNA: TGTGCCAGCTCACCGCTCGGGGGCCAAGAGACCCAGTACTTC. This translates into CASSPLGGQETQYF.